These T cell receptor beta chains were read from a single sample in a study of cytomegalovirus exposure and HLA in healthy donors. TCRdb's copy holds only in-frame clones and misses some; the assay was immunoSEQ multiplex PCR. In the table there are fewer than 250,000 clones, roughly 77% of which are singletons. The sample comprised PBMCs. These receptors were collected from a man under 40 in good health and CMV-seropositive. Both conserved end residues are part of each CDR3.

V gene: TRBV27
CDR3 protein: CARSPQGLATPKEPTDTQYF

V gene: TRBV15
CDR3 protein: CATSRDIAGDHEQYF

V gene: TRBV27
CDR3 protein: CASSLRLAGGETQYF

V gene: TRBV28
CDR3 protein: CASSSPRDRGSYEQYF

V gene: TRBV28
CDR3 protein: CASSPSGHSSPKLFF

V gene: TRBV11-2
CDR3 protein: CASSRPGGRNEQFF

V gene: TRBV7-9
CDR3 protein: CASSLGDRQNQPQHF

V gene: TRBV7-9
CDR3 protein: CSSSLVLAGGREQYF

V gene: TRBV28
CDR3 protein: CASSDDRGNYGYTF

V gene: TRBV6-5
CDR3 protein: CASSSNRERQETQYF

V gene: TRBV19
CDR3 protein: CASSIGTVTGNTIYF

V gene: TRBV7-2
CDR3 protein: CASSYDYPGTASPSYEQYF

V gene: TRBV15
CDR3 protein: CATSSSGIRPQHF

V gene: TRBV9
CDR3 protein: CASSVEGGNQPQHF

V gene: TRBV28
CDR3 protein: CASSTGMNTEAFF

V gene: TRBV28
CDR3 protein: CASSLAGNQETQYF

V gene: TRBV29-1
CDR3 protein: CSVERGQMNTEAFF

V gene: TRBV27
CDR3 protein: CASSVGTGVYNEQFF

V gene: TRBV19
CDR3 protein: CASSRLASSYNEQFF

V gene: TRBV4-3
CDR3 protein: CASSQARQGQNTIYF

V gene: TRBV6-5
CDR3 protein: CASRGTGLTYGYTF

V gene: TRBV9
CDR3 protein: CASSVAGTGEETQYF

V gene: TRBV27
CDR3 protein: CASTGPPRGGRGTDTQYF

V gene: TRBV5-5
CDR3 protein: CASSLIPGNTEAFF

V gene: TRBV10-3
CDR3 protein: CAITDGTSGGNTQYF

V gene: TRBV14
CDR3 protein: CASSHVVDTQYF

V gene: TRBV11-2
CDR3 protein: CASSLAESSGTYEQYF

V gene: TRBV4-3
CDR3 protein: CASSQDTRGTDYGYTF

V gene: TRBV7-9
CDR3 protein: CASSPGLAGGRYEQYF

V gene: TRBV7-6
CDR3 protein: CASSQDRGSQLFF

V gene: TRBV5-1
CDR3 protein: CASSLGVRGEQFF

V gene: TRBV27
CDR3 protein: CASSFIQGGYGYTF

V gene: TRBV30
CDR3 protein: CAWRLAGHSYEQYF

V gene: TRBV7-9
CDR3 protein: CASSLAGGLIYEQYF

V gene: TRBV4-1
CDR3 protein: CASSQLVGSGSSYEQYF

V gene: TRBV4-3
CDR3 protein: CASSQADRFPSGNTIYF

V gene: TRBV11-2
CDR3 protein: CASSSRLATYEQYF

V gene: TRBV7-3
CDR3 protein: CASSLQGNTEAFF

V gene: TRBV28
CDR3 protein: CASSGQAGGPYEQYF

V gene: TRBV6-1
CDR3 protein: CATILAGGNTGELFF

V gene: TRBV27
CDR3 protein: CASRRSNQETQYF

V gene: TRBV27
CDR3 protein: CASSLTVNTEAFF

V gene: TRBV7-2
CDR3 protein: CASSSRGSGGNYNEQFF

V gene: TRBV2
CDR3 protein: CASSADRASYEQYF

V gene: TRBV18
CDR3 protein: CASSPRYGSYNEQFF

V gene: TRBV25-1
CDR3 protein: CASSEFGGRDTETQYF